This TCR beta chain was recovered during a study of blood T cell repertoires in COVID-19. For the study at large: T cells, B-cell-depleted T cells, or PBMCs supplied cDNA or gDNA.

Looked up from germline, CDR1 is MRHNA and CDR2 is SNTAGT. The CDR3 sequence is 12 residues long. With V trimmed by 7 bases and J by 4 bases, 2 bases remained unmatched. Seattle patients were enrolled during active infection and followed longitudinally. In the source study's methods: Amplifying reference gene primers gave estimates of nucleated cell counts. Assay: immunoSEQ multiplex PCR; the TCRdb copy retains only in-frame clones and omits some. V, J and clone size were drawn from that table, and D and trimming were deduced from the DNA. The sample yields roughly 230,000 clones, roughly 91% seen once.

Specimen: peripheral blood. The clonotype comes from a man aged 30-40 years with COVID-19, enrolled during active disease. This sequence joins TRBV6-4 and TRBJ2-5, with TRBD1 identical over 8 bases. CDR3 loop: CASITGGETQYF. The CDR3 nucleotides are TGTGCCAGCATTACAGGGGGAGAGACCCAGTACTTC.